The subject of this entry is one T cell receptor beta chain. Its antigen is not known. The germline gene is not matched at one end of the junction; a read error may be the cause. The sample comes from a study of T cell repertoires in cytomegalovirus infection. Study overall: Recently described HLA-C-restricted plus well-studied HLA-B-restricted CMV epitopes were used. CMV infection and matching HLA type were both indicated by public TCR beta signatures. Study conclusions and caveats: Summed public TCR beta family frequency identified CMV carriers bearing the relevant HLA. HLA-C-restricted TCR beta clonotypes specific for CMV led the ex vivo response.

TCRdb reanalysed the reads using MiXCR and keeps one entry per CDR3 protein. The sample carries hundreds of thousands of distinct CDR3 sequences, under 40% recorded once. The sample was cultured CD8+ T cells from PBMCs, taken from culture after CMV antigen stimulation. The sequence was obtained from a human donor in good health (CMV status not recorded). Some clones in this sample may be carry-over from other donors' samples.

The CDR3 DNA reads TGTGTCAGCTCACCAGAGGATCGGGGGGGACCGAACACTGAAGCTTTCTTT. This codes for CVSSPEDRGGPNTEAFF. The genes are TRBV18 and TRBJ1-1, with a tentative D call TRBD1 (5 bases). CDR1 and CDR2 from the germline V gene are KGHSH and LQKENI. This CDR3 has 17 amino acids.